The rows below give T cell receptor beta chains drawn from one sample of a study of blood T cell repertoires in COVID-19. The assay was immunoSEQ multiplex PCR, and TCRdb's table has in-frame clones only and misses some. Of 200,000 to 300,000 clones listed, 80% to 90% are singletons. Sequenced: peripheral blood. The receptors derive from a woman in her fifties or sixties with acute or convalescent COVID-19. Each CDR3 is given with its conserved first and last residue. The D gene is left open where the match is weak. Rows give clone size only sometimes, using once, few, many, or a class for an expanded clone.

TRBJ2-7 | NA | TRBV27 | NA | TGTGCCAGCAGATTGGAGGGACCTAACAGGGGATCTCCCTACGAGCAGTACTTC | CASRLEGPNRGSPYEQYF
TRBJ2-7 | NA | TRBV4-1 | TRBD1 | TGCGCCAGCAGCCTGACGACCGGGACAGGGGTTTACGAGCAGTACTTC | CASSLTTGTGVYEQYF
TRBJ2-2 | NA | TRBV9 | TRBD2 | TGTGCCAGCAGCGTAGGGACTAGCAGGAACACCGGGGAGCTGTTTTTT | CASSVGTSRNTGELFF
TRBJ2-7 | NA | TRBV28 | NA | TGTGCCAACGCTAGTCCGCAACCGCCCTACGAGCAGTACTTC | CANASPQPPYEQYF
TRBJ1-2 | NA | TRBV12-3/TRBV12-4 | NA | TGTGCCAGCAGGGACATAGGTGGCTACACCTTC | CASRDIGGYTF
TRBJ1-3 | NA | TRBV4-3 | NA | TGCGCCAGCAGCCACCGTCTTATTGGAGTCGCTAACACCATATATTTT | CASSHRLIGVANTIYF
TRBJ2-1 | once | TRBV7-2 | TRBD2 | TGTGCCAGCAGTTCTAGCGGGAGGGCCTACAATGAGCAGTTCTTC | CASSSSGRAYNEQFF
TRBJ1-2 | NA | TRBV6-1 | TRBD1 | TGTGCCAGCAGTGAAGCGCTGGCAGGGGGTTGGGGCTACACCTTC | CASSEALAGGWGYTF
TRBJ2-7 | once | TRBV28 | TRBD2 | TGTGCCAGCAGCAAAAAAGGGACTAGCCAAAACTCCTACGAGCAGTACTTC | CASSKKGTSQNSYEQYF
TRBJ2-7 | few | TRBV4-1 | NA | TGCGCCAGCAGCCAATTGCTAGGACTACGACACTACGAGCAGTACTTC | CASSQLLGLRHYEQYF
TRBJ2-1 | NA | TRBV11-2 | TRBD2 | TGTGCCAGCAGCTTAGGACTAGCGGGTGGTGATGAGCAGTTCTTC | CASSLGLAGGDEQFF
TRBJ2-3 | NA | TRBV4-2 | TRBD2 | TGTGCCAGCAGCCAGGGGACTAGCGGGAAATCAGGACAAGATACGCAGTATTTT | CASSQGTSGKSGQDTQYF
TRBJ2-7 | NA | TRBV7-6 | TRBD2 | TGTGCCAGCAGCTTAAGAACTGAGCGGGAGGGCCCCCACTCCTACGAGCAGTACTTC | CASSLRTEREGPHSYEQYF
TRBJ2-5 | NA | TRBV24-1 | TRBD1 | TGTGCCACCAGTGTCCAGGGGGCAGAGACCCAGTACTTC | CATSVQGAETQYF
TRBJ1-2 | NA | TRBV18 | NA | TGTGCCAGCTCCCCTACTTCCGACTATGGCTACACCTTC | CASSPTSDYGYTF
TRBJ1-5 | NA | TRBV5-1 | NA | TGCGCCAGCAGCTTGGGGCAGAACAATCAGCCCCAGCATTTT | CASSLGQNNQPQHF
TRBJ2-7 | NA | TRBV7-6 | TRBD1 | TGTGCCAGCAGCTCAGACAGGGGGCGGTACGAGCAGTACTTC | CASSSDRGRYEQYF
TRBJ1-2 | NA | TRBV9 | TRBD1 | TGTGCCAGCAGCCCCACAGGGGTGGCCTATGGCTACACCTTC | CASSPTGVAYGYTF
TRBJ1-6 | few | TRBV5-1 | TRBD1 | TGCGCCAGCAGCTTATCCCCGGGACAGCGATCCCCTCACTTT | CASSLSPGQRSPHF
TRBJ2-7 | once | TRBV7-2 | TRBD1 | TGTGCCAGCAGCTTAGCTGGACAGGGATGGTACGAGCAGTACTTC | CASSLAGQGWYEQYF
TRBJ2-5 | NA | TRBV18 | NA | TGTGCCAGCTCACCACTCACCTCGGACAGTAGACAAGAGACCCAGTACTTC | CASSPLTSDSRQETQYF
TRBJ2-7 | NA | TRBV7-9 | NA | TGTGCCAGCAGCTTAGGTGCGGGATCCTACGAGCAGTACTTC | CASSLGAGSYEQYF
TRBJ1-2 | NA | TRBV5-1 | NA | TGCGCCAGCAGCTTGGAGGGCGGTAGGGGGAGTACCGCTGGCTACACCTTC | CASSLEGGRGSTAGYTF
TRBJ2-2 | NA | TRBV24-1 | TRBD2 | TGTGCCACCAGTGATCCTTCAGCGGGACGCACCGGGGAGCTGTTTTTT | CATSDPSAGRTGELFF
TRBJ2-1 | NA | TRBV27 | NA | TGTGCCAGCAGTTTATCGTCAGCAGGGTTAAACTACAATGAGCAGTTCTTC | CASSLSSAGLNYNEQFF
TRBJ2-7 | NA | TRBV5-1 | TRBD1 | TGCGCCAGCAGCTTGAGCCCGGGACAGGGATCCTACGAGCAGTACTTC | CASSLSPGQGSYEQYF
TRBJ1-1 | NA | TRBV30 | NA | TGTGCCTGGAGTGTACAGGACAGAGGAGAAGCTTTCTTT | CAWSVQDRGEAFF
TRBJ2-7 | NA | TRBV5-1 | NA | TGCGCCAGCAGCCCCCCAGGGTCCTACGAGCAGTACTTC | CASSPPGSYEQYF